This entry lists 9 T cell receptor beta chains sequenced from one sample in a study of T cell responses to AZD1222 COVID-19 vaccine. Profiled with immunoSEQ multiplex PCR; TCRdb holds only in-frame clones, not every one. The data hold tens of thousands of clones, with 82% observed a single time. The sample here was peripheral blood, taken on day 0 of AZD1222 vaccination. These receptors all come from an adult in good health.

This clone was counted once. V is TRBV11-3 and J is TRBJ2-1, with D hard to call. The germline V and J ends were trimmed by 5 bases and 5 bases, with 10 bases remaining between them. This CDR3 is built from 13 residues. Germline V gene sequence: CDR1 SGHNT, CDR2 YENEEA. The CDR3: CASSPGRNNEQFF. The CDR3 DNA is TGTGCCAGCAGCCCCGGACGGAACAATGAGCAGTTCTTC.

The CDR3 DNA sequence: TGTGCCAGCAGTTTAGCGGGGTATGGCTACACCTTC. Protein sequence: CASSLAGYGYTF. The genes are TRBV12-3 or TRBV12-4 and TRBJ1-2; no clear D gene. The CDR3 is 12 amino acids. V lost 0 bases to trimming and J lost 5 bases, with 4 bases between them.

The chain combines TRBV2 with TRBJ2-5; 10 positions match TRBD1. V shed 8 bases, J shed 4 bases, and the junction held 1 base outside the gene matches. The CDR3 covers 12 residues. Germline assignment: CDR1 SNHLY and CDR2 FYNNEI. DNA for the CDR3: TGTGCCAGCGGGGACAGGGGAGAGACCCAGTACTTC. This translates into CASGDRGETQYF.

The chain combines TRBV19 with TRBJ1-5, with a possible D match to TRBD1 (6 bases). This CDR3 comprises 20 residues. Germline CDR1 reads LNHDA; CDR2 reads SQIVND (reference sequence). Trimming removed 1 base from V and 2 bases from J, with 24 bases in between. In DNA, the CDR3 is TGTGCCAGTAGTATAGGGAGTGGAGGCAGGGGAGGGGAAGGCAATCAGCCCCAGCATTTT. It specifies CASSIGSGGRGGEGNQPQHF.

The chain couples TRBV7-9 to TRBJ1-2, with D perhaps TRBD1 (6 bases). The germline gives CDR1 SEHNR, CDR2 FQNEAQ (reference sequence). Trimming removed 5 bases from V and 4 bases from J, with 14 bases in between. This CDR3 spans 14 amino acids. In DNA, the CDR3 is TGTGCCAGCAGCCCTGACAGGAACTCCTATGGCTACACCTTC. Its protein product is CASSPDRNSYGYTF. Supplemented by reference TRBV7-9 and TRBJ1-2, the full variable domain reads DTGVSQNPRHKITKRGQNVTFRCDPISEHNRLYWYRQTLGQGPEFLTYFQNEAQLEKSRLLSDRFSAERPKGSFSTLEIQRTEQGDSAMYLCASSPDRNSYGYTFGSGTRLTVV.

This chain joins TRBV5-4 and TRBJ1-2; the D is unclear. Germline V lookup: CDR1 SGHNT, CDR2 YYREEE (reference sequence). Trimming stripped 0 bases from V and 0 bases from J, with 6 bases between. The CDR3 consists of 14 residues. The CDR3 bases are TGTGCCAGCAGCTTGGAGGGAGCTAACTATGGCTACACCTTC. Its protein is CASSLEGANYGYTF.

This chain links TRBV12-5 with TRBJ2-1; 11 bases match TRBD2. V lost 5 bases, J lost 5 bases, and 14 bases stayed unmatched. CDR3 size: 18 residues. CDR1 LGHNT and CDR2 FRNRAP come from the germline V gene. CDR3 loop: CASGTGLAGQIVNNEQFF. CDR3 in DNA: TGTGCTAGTGGTACCGGACTAGCGGGCCAAATAGTTAACAATGAGCAGTTCTTC.

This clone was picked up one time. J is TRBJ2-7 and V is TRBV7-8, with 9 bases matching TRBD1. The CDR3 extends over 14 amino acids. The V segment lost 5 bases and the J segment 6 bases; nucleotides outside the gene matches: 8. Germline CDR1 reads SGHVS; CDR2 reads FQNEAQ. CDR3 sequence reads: CASSPGTGPGEQYF. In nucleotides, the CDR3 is TGTGCCAGCAGCCCGGGGACAGGGCCGGGCGAGCAGTACTTC.

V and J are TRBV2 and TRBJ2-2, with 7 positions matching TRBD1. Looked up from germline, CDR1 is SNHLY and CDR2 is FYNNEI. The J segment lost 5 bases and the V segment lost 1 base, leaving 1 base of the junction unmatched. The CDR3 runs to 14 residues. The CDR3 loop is CASSEVRGTGELFF. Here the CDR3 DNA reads TGTGCCAGCAGTGAAGTCAGGGGGACCGGGGAGCTGTTTTTT.